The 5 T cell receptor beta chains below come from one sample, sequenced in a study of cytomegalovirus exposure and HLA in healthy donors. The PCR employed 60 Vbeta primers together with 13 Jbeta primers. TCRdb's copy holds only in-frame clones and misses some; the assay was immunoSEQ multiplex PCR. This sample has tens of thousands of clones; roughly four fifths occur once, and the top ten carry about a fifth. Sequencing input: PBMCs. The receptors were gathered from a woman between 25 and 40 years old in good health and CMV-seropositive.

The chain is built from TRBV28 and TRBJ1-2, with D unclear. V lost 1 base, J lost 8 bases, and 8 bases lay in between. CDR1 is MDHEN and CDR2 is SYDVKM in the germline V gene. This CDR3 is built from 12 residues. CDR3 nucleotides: TGTGCCAGCAGTTTATTGCCGGTGGGCTACACCTTC. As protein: CASSLLPVGYTF.

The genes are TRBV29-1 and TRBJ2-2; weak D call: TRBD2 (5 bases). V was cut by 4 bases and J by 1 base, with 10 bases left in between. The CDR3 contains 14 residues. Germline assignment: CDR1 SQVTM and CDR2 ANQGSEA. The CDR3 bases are TGCAGCGTTGTACCTAGCTTGAACACCGGGGAGCTGTTTTTT. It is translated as CSVVPSLNTGELFF.

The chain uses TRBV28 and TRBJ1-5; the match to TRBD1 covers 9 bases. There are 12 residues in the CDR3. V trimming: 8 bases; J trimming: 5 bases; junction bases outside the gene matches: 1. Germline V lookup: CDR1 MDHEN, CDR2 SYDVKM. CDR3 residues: CASRTGDQPQHF. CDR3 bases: TGTGCCAGCCGGACAGGGGATCAGCCCCAGCATTTT.

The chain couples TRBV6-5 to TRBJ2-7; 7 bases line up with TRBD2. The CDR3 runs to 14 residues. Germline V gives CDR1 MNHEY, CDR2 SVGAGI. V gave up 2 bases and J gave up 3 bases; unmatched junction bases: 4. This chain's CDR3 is CASSYGGGGYEQYF. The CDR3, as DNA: TGTGCCAGCAGTTACGGTGGGGGGGGCTACGAGCAGTACTTC.

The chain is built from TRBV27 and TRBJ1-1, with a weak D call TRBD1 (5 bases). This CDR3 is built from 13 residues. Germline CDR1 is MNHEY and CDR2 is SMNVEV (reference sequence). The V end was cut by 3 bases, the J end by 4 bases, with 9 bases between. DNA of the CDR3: TGTGCCAGCAGTTTCAGGGTGGGCACTGAAGCTTTCTTT. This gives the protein CASSFRVGTEAFF.